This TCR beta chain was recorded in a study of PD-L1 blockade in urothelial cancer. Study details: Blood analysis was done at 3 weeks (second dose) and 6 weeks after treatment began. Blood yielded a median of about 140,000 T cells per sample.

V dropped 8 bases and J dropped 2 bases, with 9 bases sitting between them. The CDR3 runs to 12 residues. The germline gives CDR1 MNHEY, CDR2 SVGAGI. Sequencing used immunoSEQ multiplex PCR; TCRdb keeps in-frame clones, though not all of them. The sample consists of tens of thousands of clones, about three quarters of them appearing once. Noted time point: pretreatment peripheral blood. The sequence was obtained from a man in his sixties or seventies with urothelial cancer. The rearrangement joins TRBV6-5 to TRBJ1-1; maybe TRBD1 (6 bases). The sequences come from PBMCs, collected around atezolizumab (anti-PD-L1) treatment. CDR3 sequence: CASGQTNTEAFF. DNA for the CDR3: TGTGCCAGCGGACAGACAAACACTGAAGCTTTCTTT.